This T cell receptor beta chain derives from a study of Graves' ophthalmopathy and Graves' hyperthyroidism. Study context: Peripheral blood collection took place at initial diagnosis, before any treatment.

Findings and limits, study-wide: Also, most clonotypes expanded in the thyroid above 0.001 frequency appeared in blood.

Transcripts of RNA were the source for amplifying TCR beta CDR3 regions. First-round RT-PCR with HTBI primers preceded a second-round multiplex PCR. MiXCR, run by TCRdb on the multiplex PCR reads, gives a single entry per CDR3 protein. In the table there are 400,000 to 450,000 distinct CDR3 sequences, around 20% of which are singletons. In this sample, this clonotype turned up many times. As yet, its antigen is unknown. The source material was peripheral blood. This sequence was found in a woman aged 18-35 years with stable Graves' hyperthyroidism.

This CDR3 reads CSAREGAGDSYEQYF. The CDR3 nucleotides are TGCAGTGCTAGAGAAGGGGCGGGGGACTCCTACGAGCAGTACTTC. This chain joins TRBV20-1 and TRBJ2-7; TRBD2 aligns across 7 bases. The CDR3 sequence is 15 residues long. CDR1 and CDR2 from the germline V gene are DFQATT and SNEGSKA (reference sequence). J was trimmed by 0 bases and V by 0 bases; bases with no gene match: 5.